The next 21 T cell receptor beta chains were all read from a single sample in a study of blood T cell repertoires in COVID-19. Clones were sequenced by immunoSEQ multiplex PCR, and TCRdb holds only the in-frame ones, with some missing. The sample holds around 95,000 clones; about 80% are singletons and the top ten take under 35%. Source material: peripheral blood. These receptors all come from a man between 65 and 85 years old with active or convalescent COVID-19.

The chain couples TRBV30 to TRBJ1-1; 12 nucleotides align to TRBD1. Germline CDR1 and CDR2: GTSNPN and SVGIG (reference sequence). This CDR3 has 13 amino acids. Losses at the gene ends were 0 bases for V and 8 bases for J; bases not matched to a gene: 1. Here the CDR3 reads CAWSVGTGGEAFF. CDR3 nucleotide sequence: TGTGCCTGGAGTGTGGGGACAGGGGGCGAAGCTTTCTTT.

The chain employs TRBV6-2 or TRBV6-3 and TRBJ2-2; no clear D gene. The ends were cut back, 4 bases at V and 6 bases at J, with 9 bases in the middle. The germline gives CDR1 MNHEY, CDR2 SVGEGT. The CDR3 is 13 residues long. The CDR3 sequence: CASSSFLAGELFF. CDR3 coding DNA: TGTGCCAGCAGTTCCTTCTTAGCCGGGGAGCTGTTTTTT.

The chain couples TRBV4-3 to TRBJ2-1, with 10 nucleotides matching TRBD2. The J segment lost 3 bases and the V segment lost 6 bases, leaving 5 bases of the junction unmatched. This CDR3 has 15 amino acids. Germline CDR1 LGHNA, CDR2 YSLEER. As DNA, the CDR3 is TGCGCCAGCAGTCCAACTAGCGGGGACTACAATGAGCAGTTCTTC. Protein product: CASSPTSGDYNEQFF.

The gene calls are TRBV2 and TRBJ2-7; D call uncertain. The germline V gene has CDR1 SNHLY and CDR2 FYNNEI. CDR3 size: 14 residues. V lost 3 bases, J lost 2 bases, and 11 bases lay in between. CDR3 loop: CASSEGQTAYEQYF. The CDR3 coding sequence is TGTGCCAGCAGTGAGGGCCAGACCGCCTACGAGCAGTACTTC.

This chain connects TRBV5-4 to TRBJ2-7, with D perhaps TRBD2 (8 bases). The CDR3 is 15 residues long. Germline V gene lookup returns CDR1 SGHNT and CDR2 YYREEE (reference sequence). Between the trimmed V and J ends, which lost 2 bases and 3 bases, there was a span of 15 bases. The CDR3 nucleotides read TGTGCCAGCAGCTTTGGGACAGCGGGGGACTACGAGCAGTACTTC. It codes for CASSFGTAGDYEQYF.

The V and J genes are TRBV5-8 and TRBJ2-5, with a tentative D call TRBD2 (5 bases). This CDR3 contains 17 residues. Germline V CDR1 and CDR2: SGHTS, YDEGEE. Trimming stripped 4 bases from V and 5 bases from J, with 24 bases between. The CDR3 is CASSLRAGLLRGETQYF. DNA of the CDR3: TGTGCCAGCAGCCTGAGGGCTGGACTCCTAAGAGGGGAGACCCAGTACTTC.

V is TRBV14 and J is TRBJ1-1, with TRBD1 identical over 9 bases. This CDR3 is built from 13 residues. Trimming took 4 bases from V and 5 from J; bases not matched to a gene: 2. Per the germline V gene, CDR1 is SGHDN and CDR2 is FVKESK. The CDR3 reads CASSRDRVTEAFF. The CDR3 DNA follows: TGTGCCAGCAGCCGGGACAGGGTGACTGAAGCTTTCTTT.

The CDR3 DNA reads TGTGCCAGCAGCCCCGCGGGGAATTCACCCCTCCACTTT. Amino acid sequence: CASSPAGNSPLHF. This chain links TRBV9 with TRBJ1-6, with D hard to call. The ends were cut back, 4 bases at V and 7 bases at J, with 9 bases in the middle. Germline V gene data show CDR1 as SGDLS and CDR2 as YYNGEE. The CDR3 has 13 residues. The whole variable domain, filled in from reference TRBV9 and TRBJ1-6, reads DSGVTQTPKHLITATGQRVTLRCSPRSGDLSVYWYQQSLDQGLQFLIQYYNGEERAKGNILERFSAQQFPDLHSELNLSSLELGDSALYFCASSPAGNSPLHFGNGTRLTVT.

The V gene is TRBV19, the J gene TRBJ1-1; TRBD1 is a possible D gene (5 bases). Per the germline V gene, CDR1 is LNHDA and CDR2 is SQIVND (reference sequence). V shed 8 bases and J shed 1 base, with 11 bases lying between them. The CDR3 has 13 residues. The CDR3 loop is CASSLTANTEAFF. The CDR3 DNA follows: TGTGCCAGTTCGTTGACAGCGAACACTGAAGCTTTCTTT.

Worth noting for this clone: The identical CDR3 is also encoded by other nucleotide sequences in the sample. The chain couples TRBV18 to TRBJ1-1; D may be TRBD1 (6 bases). This CDR3 is 13 amino acids long. Trimming stripped 4 bases from V and 5 bases from J, with 11 bases between. The germline V gene has CDR1 KGHSH and CDR2 LQKENI. As DNA, the CDR3 is TGTGCCAGCTCACTACAGGGAGGGACTGAAGCTTTCTTT. This codes for CASSLQGGTEAFF.

This chain joins TRBV5-4 and TRBJ2-3; D is uncertain. This CDR3 spans 13 amino acids. Trimming cost V 4 bases and J 5 bases, with 11 bases left between them. Germline V gene data show CDR1 as SGHNT and CDR2 as YYREEE (reference sequence). Here the CDR3 reads CASSPEAVDTQYF. The CDR3 DNA reads as TGTGCCAGCAGCCCAGAGGCGGTAGATACGCAGTATTTT.

This chain uses TRBV4-2 with TRBJ2-1; TRBD1 might be the D (5 bases). Looked up from germline, CDR1 is LGHNA and CDR2 is YNFKEQ. V gave up 0 bases and J gave up 3 bases, with 15 bases separating them. CDR3 length equals 17 residues. CDR3 sequence (DNA): TGTGCCAGCAGCCAAGATGTAAGAAGGGGTAACTACAATGAGCAGTTCTTC. Protein sequence: CASSQDVRRGNYNEQFF.

The V gene is TRBV5-4, the J gene TRBJ1-2, with D tentatively TRBD1 (5 bases). V gave up 4 bases and J gave up 1 base, with 17 bases separating them. CDR1 and CDR2 from the germline V gene are SGHNT and YYREEE (reference sequence). This CDR3 has 16 amino acids. The CDR3 DNA sequence: TGTGCCAGCAGCAAAAATGAACAGGCATATAACTATGGCTACACCTTC. This codes for CASSKNEQAYNYGYTF.

This clone came up once. V usage is TRBV7-9 and J usage is TRBJ2-3; weak D call: TRBD2 (6 bases). The CDR3 runs 18 residues. Trimming pared 5 bases from V and 0 bases from J, leaving 21 bases between. Germline assignment: CDR1 SEHNR and CDR2 FQNEAQ (reference sequence). This CDR3 reads CASSREWSTDTSTDTQYF. DNA for the CDR3: TGTGCCAGCAGCCGGGAGTGGTCGACGGATACTAGCACAGATACGCAGTATTTT. Filled out from reference TRBV7-9 and TRBJ2-3, the complete variable domain reads DTGVSQNPRHKITKRGQNVTFRCDPISEHNRLYWYRQTLGQGPEFLTYFQNEAQLEKSRLLSDRFSAERPKGSFSTLEIQRTEQGDSAMYLCASSREWSTDTSTDTQYFGPGTRLTVL.

This clone was observed a single time. In nucleotides, the CDR3 is TGTGCCAGCAGTTACCTGAACAGGGAGGGAGCTTTCTTT. Translated: CASSYLNREGAFF. This chain joins TRBV6-5 and TRBJ1-1, with D perhaps TRBD1 (6 bases). Germline loops: CDR1 MNHEY, CDR2 SVGAGI. This CDR3 is built from 13 residues. Trimming took off 2 bases at V and 10 bases at J, with 14 bases between the two ends.

The rearrangement uses TRBV9 and TRBJ2-7; unclear D gene. The V gene lost 4 bases and the J gene lost 0 bases, with 11 bases spanning the gap. The CDR3 sequence is 14 residues long. Germline CDR1 and CDR2: SGDLS and YYNGEE. This CDR3 reads CASSPGVHSYEQYF. CDR3 nucleotide sequence: TGTGCCAGCAGCCCCGGAGTGCACTCCTACGAGCAGTACTTC.

This chain joins TRBV30 and TRBJ1-6, with 9 bases identical to TRBD1. J was trimmed by 5 bases and V by 3 bases; bases with no gene match: 11. The germline CDR1 and CDR2 sequences are GTSNPN and SVGIG (reference sequence). This CDR3 is 17 amino acids long. The CDR3 bases are TGTGCCTGGAGGGGCCACTCGGGACAGGGAAATAATTCACCCCTCCACTTT. This encodes CAWRGHSGQGNNSPLHF.

V and J are TRBV11-2 and TRBJ1-4; D remains unclear. The germline CDR1 and CDR2 sequences are SGHAT and FQNNGV. The CDR3 is made up of 15 amino acids. With 3 bases removed from V and 5 bases from J, the gap between germline ends came to 13 bases. CDR3 in amino acids: CASSFYETGNEKLFF. CDR3 sequence (DNA): TGTGCCAGCAGCTTTTATGAGACGGGAAATGAAAAACTGTTTTTT.

In nucleotides, the CDR3 is TGTGCCACCAGCGGACACCGTGACGGGGGAGGCGGGGGGGATGCAGATACGCAGTATTTT. It specifies CATSGHRDGGGGGDADTQYF. The rearrangement uses TRBV15 and TRBJ2-3, with TRBD2 matching 9 bases. This CDR3 spans 20 amino acids. Looked up from germline, CDR1 is LNHNV and CDR2 is YYDKDF (reference sequence). Trimming removed 5 bases from V and 4 bases from J; junction bases left unmatched: 22.

The V and J genes are TRBV27 and TRBJ1-1; no definite D call. The germline CDR1 and CDR2 sequences are MNHEY and SMNVEV (reference sequence). Trimming took 2 bases from V and 5 from J, leaving 9 bases between them. The CDR3 covers 13 residues. The CDR3 sequence is CASSLPGVTEAFF. In nucleotides, the CDR3 is TGTGCCAGCAGTTTACCCGGGGTTACTGAAGCTTTCTTT.

The rearrangement uses TRBV6-5 and TRBJ2-3; D is undetermined. Germline CDR1 MNHEY, CDR2 SVGAGI. The CDR3 has 15 residues. Between the trimmed V and J ends, which lost 0 bases and 1 base, there was a span of 8 bases. The CDR3: CASSYSLTRTDTQYF. CDR3 coding DNA: TGTGCCAGCAGTTACTCCCTAACGCGCACAGATACGCAGTATTTT.